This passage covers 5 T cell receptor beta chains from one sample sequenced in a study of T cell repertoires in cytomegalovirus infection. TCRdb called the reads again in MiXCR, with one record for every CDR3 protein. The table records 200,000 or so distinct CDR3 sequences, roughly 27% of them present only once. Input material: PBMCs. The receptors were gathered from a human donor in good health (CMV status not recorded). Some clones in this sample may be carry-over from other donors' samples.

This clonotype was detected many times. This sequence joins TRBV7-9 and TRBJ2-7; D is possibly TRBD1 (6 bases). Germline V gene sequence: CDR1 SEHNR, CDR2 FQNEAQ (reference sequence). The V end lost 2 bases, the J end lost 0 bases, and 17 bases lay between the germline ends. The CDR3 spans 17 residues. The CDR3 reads CASSLFPGHQSSYEQYF. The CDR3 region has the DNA TGTGCCAGCAGCTTATTTCCGGGACATCAGAGCTCCTACGAGCAGTACTTC.

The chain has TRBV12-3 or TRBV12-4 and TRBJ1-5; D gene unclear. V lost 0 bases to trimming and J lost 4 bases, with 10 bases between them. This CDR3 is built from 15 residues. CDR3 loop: CASSLAGSGNQPQHF. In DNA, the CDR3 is TGTGCCAGCAGTTTAGCCGGCAGTGGTAATCAGCCCCAGCATTTT.

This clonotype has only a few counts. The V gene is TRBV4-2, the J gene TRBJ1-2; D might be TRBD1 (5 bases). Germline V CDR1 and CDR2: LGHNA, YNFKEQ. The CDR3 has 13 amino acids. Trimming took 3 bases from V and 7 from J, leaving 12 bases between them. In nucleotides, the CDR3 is TGTGCCAGCAGCCAGGGACCTACAAGTGGCTACACCTTC. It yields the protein CASSQGPTSGYTF.

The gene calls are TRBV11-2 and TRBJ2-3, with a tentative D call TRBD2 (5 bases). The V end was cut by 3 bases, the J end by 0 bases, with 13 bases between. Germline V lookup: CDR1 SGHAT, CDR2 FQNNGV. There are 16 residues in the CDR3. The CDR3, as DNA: TGTGCCAGCAGCTTCTTTCCGGACTCTAGCACAGATACGCAGTATTTT. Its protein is CASSFFPDSSTDTQYF.

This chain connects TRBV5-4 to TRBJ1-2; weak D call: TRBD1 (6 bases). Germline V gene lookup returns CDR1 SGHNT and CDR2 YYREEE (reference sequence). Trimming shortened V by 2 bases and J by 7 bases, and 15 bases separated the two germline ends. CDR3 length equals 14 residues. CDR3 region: CASSLSQGARGYTF. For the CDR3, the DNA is TGTGCCAGCAGCTTATCACAGGGCGCGCGTGGCTACACCTTC.